This T cell receptor beta chain was retrieved from a study of blood T cell repertoires in COVID-19. As processed by the authors: Reference gene primer amplification yielded estimated nucleated cell counts. Method: immunoSEQ multiplex PCR; TCRdb's copy keeps in-frame clones and lacks some. D and trimming were read from the DNA, whereas the V and J calls and clone size are those reported in that table. Of roughly 200,000 clones in the sample, 84% were seen once. Which cohort a participant joined came from the clinical history participants gave. A case of COVID-19 had been met by exposed participants within 2 weeks before study entry. The sequenced sample was PBMCs or T cells enriched from blood (not recorded which). The receptor was derived from a woman aged 30 to 39 who had been exposed to COVID-19.

CDR3 protein: CASSLEGGAYYEQYF. The CDR3 nucleotides read TGTGCCAGCAGCTTAGAAGGGGGTGCCTACTACGAGCAGTACTTC. The V call is TRBV7-9, the J call TRBJ2-7, with D possibly TRBD1 on 6 matching bases. The V and J ends lost 1 base and 3 bases respectively, with 13 bases between them. The germline gives CDR1 SEHNR, CDR2 FQNEAQ (reference sequence). The CDR3 covers 15 residues. The whole variable domain, filled in from reference TRBV7-9 and TRBJ2-7, reads DTGVSQNPRHKITKRGQNVTFRCDPISEHNRLYWYRQTLGQGPEFLTYFQNEAQLEKSRLLSDRFSAERPKGSFSTLEIQRTEQGDSAMYLCASSLEGGAYYEQYFGPGTRLTVT.